This TCR beta chain was recorded in a study of STAT5B mutations in CD4+ large granular lymphocyte leukemia. Germline V gives CDR1 MNHNY, CDR2 SVGAGI (reference sequence). CDR3 size: 14 residues. V lost 2 bases to trimming and J lost 10 bases, with 14 bases between them. Libraries were prepared by immunoSEQ multiplex PCR; TCRdb keeps only in-frame clonotypes and omits some of them. The sample lists tens of thousands of clones; over 70% were seen once. Regarding this clone: Its cognate antigen is unknown.

Study results and limitations: Main leukemic clonotypes were patient-specific, but around 25% appeared at low frequency elsewhere. Top patient clones used TRBV06 genes more often: 8/27 versus 2/35 in controls.

The sample taken for sequencing was CD4+ T cells from blood buffy coats. This sequence originates from a human donor in good health. The J gene is TRBJ2-2, the V gene TRBV6-6; possibly TRBD1 for D (5 bases). CDR3 protein: CASSYGEQQEELFF. Here the CDR3 DNA reads TGTGCCAGCAGTTACGGGGAACAACAGGAGGAGCTGTTTTTT.